The text below deals with one T cell receptor (beta chain). The target antigen is unknown. UMIs and sample barcodes were carried by the TCR alpha and TCR beta cDNA libraries that 5'RACE produced using constant-segment primers. MiXCR was run by TCRdb on the 5' RACE reads, yielding one entry per CDR3 protein. Here the sample spans roughly 400,000 distinct CDR3 sequences, 18% being singletons. This entry is derived from a study of T-cell memory formation after mild COVID-19. Study-level background: Across donors, TCR clusters were largely donor specific. General observations from the study: Mostly located in CM and EM were contracting CD4+ clones, with contracting CD8+ clones located in EMRA. Day 15 to 85 contracting clones showed balanced CD4/CD8; day 15 to 37 expanders favored CD4+.

V lost 3 bases and J 13 bases, leaving 16 bases between the germline ends. CDR1 is SGHTA, CDR2 FQGNSA, per germline. The CDR3 contains 13 residues. The sequence was collected from a man between 18 and 29 years old who had mild COVID-19 (a few samples of this study predate the infection). Cell type and time point are not known. The chain links TRBV7-2 to TRBJ2-1; a possible D gene is TRBD2 (6 bases). Material for sequencing was PBMCs or a T cell subset sorted from them (not recorded which). The CDR3 is CASSFPTGLLQFF. CDR3 DNA: TGTGCCAGCAGCTTCCCGACCGGACTATTACAGTTCTTC.